These 18 T cell receptor beta chains share one sample of origin, sequenced in a study of cytomegalovirus exposure and HLA in healthy donors. Repertoires were generated with immunoSEQ multiplex PCR, while TCRdb's copy carries only in-frame clones and drops some. This table has hundreds of thousands of clones, about 90% appearing once. The sequenced sample was PBMCs. These receptors originate from a man in his late teens or twenties in good health and CMV-seropositive.

The chain joins TRBV2 to TRBJ2-5; D is tentatively TRBD1 or TRBD2 (6 bases each). The ends were cut back, 2 bases at V and 5 bases at J, with 15 bases in the middle. CDR3 length: 15 amino acids. Germline CDR1 and CDR2: SNHLY and FYNNEI. Here the CDR3 DNA reads TGTGCCAGCAGTGAATCGGGAGACCAGGGGGAGACCCAGTACTTC. This encodes CASSESGDQGETQYF.

A word on this clone: At the DNA level, this CDR3 is encoded by other sequences in the same sample as well. The chain has TRBV6-5 and TRBJ1-2; D may be TRBD1 (5 bases). The CDR3 consists of 13 residues. From germline, CDR1 is MNHEY and CDR2 SVGAGI. V was trimmed by 6 bases and J by 1 base, leaving 9 bases between them. Here the CDR3 DNA reads TGTGCCAGCAGGCGGGACGGTAACTATGGCTACACCTTC. It is translated as CASRRDGNYGYTF.

The J gene is TRBJ2-2, the V gene TRBV9; the match to TRBD2 covers 9 bases. Germline CDR1 SGDLS, CDR2 YYNGEE. The CDR3 has 19 residues. V was clipped by 4 bases and J by 3 bases; unmatched bases: 16. The CDR3 region is CASSIPRGVAGVYTGELFF. CDR3 in DNA: TGTGCCAGCAGCATCCCAAGGGGGGTAGCGGGAGTGTACACCGGGGAGCTGTTTTTT.

V usage is TRBV30 and J usage is TRBJ1-2; no definite D call. There are 12 residues in the CDR3. The germline V gene has CDR1 GTSNPN and CDR2 SVGIG (reference sequence). Trimming removed 2 bases at V and 4 bases at J, with 8 bases between. The CDR3 DNA follows: TGTGCCTGGAGTCTAGGGTTCTATGGCTACACCTTC. Translating gives CAWSLGFYGYTF.

This sequence joins TRBV28 and TRBJ1-2, with 9 bases matching TRBD1. The germline CDR1 and CDR2 sequences are MDHEN and SYDVKM. With V trimmed by 8 bases and J by 5 bases, 9 bases remained unmatched. The length of the CDR3 is 14 residues. The chain's CDR3 is CASLGTGNGYGYTF. In DNA form, the CDR3 reads TGTGCCAGCCTGGGGACAGGGAATGGATATGGCTACACCTTC.

There are a few counts of this clone. This chain links TRBV7-6 with TRBJ2-3, with 12 bases aligning to TRBD2. V shed 7 bases, J shed 0 bases, and the junction held 5 bases outside the gene matches. CDR3 length: 16 residues. CDR1 is SGHVS, CDR2 FNYEAQ, per germline. This CDR3 is CASTIGTSGSTDTQYF. The CDR3 DNA reads as TGTGCCAGCACCATTGGGACTAGCGGGAGCACAGATACGCAGTATTTT.

This chain connects TRBV5-4 to TRBJ2-7; no reliable D call. Looked up from germline, CDR1 is SGHNT and CDR2 is YYREEE (reference sequence). The CDR3 totals 15 residues. The V end was cut by 2 bases, the J end by 4 bases, with 16 bases between. DNA of the CDR3: TGTGCCAGCAGCTTCGAACGGTCTTCATTATACGAGCAGTACTTC. It translates to CASSFERSSLYEQYF. Full variable domain (missing parts from reference TRBV5-4 and TRBJ2-7): ETGVTQSPTHLIKTRGQQVTLRCSSQSGHNTVSWYQQALGQGPQFIFQYYREEENGRGNFPPRFSGLQFPNYSSELNVNALELDDSALYLCASSFERSSLYEQYFGPGTRLTVT.

The chain uses TRBV4-2 and TRBJ2-3; 7 positions match TRBD2. J gave up 6 bases and V 4 bases, and 25 bases lay outside the gene matches. CDR1 and CDR2 from the germline V gene are LGHNA and YNFKEQ. This CDR3 has 20 residues. The CDR3 region has the DNA TGTGCCAGCAGCCGAACACCTCCGGGCGGGGGACTGCCCGGTGGGGATACGCAGTATTTT. It encodes CASSRTPPGGGLPGGDTQYF.

The chain recombines TRBV4-1 with TRBJ1-5; D is undetermined. V lost 1 base and J 1 base, leaving 11 bases between the germline ends. The germline CDR1 and CDR2 sequences are MGHRA and YSYEKL. The CDR3 contains 16 residues. The CDR3 DNA follows: TGCGCCAGCAGCCAAGTGACAAGTCGGAGCAATCAGCCCCAGCATTTT. Its protein product is CASSQVTSRSNQPQHF.

This rearrangement joins TRBV2 to TRBJ2-2; a weak D match, TRBD1 (6 bases). CDR3 length: 14 amino acids. Trimming took 10 bases from V and 4 from J, leaving 16 bases between them. Germline-derived CDR1 and CDR2 are SNHLY and FYNNEI. The CDR3 loop is CAIPGHSGTGELFF. The CDR3 DNA sequence: TGTGCCATCCCGGGACACTCGGGCACCGGGGAGCTGTTTTTT.

The chain joins TRBV2 to TRBJ1-2; TRBD1 agrees at 9 bases. The CDR3 contains 11 residues. CDR1 is SNHLY and CDR2 is FYNNEI in the germline V gene. V lost 11 bases to trimming and J lost 8 bases; unmatched junction nucleotides: 6. CDR3 region: CAGGQGPGYTF. The CDR3, as DNA: TGTGCCGGAGGACAGGGGCCGGGCTACACCTTC.

V and J are TRBV18 and TRBJ1-5, with 8 nucleotides matching TRBD1. Germline V gene lookup returns CDR1 KGHSH and CDR2 LQKENI. Trimming took 4 bases from V and 6 from J; bases not matched to a gene: 8. The CDR3 sequence is 15 residues long. For the CDR3, the DNA is TGTGCCAGCTCACGGACGGACAGGGAGGGTCAGCCCCAGCATTTT. Translating gives CASSRTDREGQPQHF.

The CDR3 nucleotides read TGTGCCAGCAGTGCCGGGGGCTACGGCTACACCTTC. Amino acid sequence: CASSAGGYGYTF. The chain couples TRBV25-1 to TRBJ1-2; tentative D call: TRBD1 (6 bases). V was pared by 4 bases and J by 8 bases, with 11 bases between. Germline V gene data show CDR1 as MGHDK and CDR2 as SYGVNS. The CDR3 covers 12 residues.

V usage is TRBV11-3 and J usage is TRBJ2-1; D gene uncertain. In germline, CDR1 is SGHNT, CDR2 YENEEA. Trimming left V 0 bases short and J 0 bases short, with 6 bases between. CDR3 size: 15 residues. This chain's CDR3 is CASSLESASYNEQFF. CDR3 coding DNA: TGTGCCAGCAGCTTAGAGAGCGCCTCCTACAATGAGCAGTTCTTC.

The rearrangement joins TRBV2 to TRBJ1-1; D remains unclear. This CDR3 is 14 amino acids long. The V end lost 3 bases, the J end lost 4 bases, and 12 bases lay between the germline ends. Looked up from germline, CDR1 is SNHLY and CDR2 is FYNNEI. CDR3 DNA: TGTGCCAGCAGTGATCTGGTTTTTAGCACTGAAGCTTTCTTT. Encoded protein: CASSDLVFSTEAFF.

The rearrangement joins TRBV5-6 to TRBJ2-5; TRBD2 agrees at 12 bases. The CDR3 extends over 15 amino acids. J lost 5 bases, V lost 1 base, and 3 bases had no gene match. CDR1 SGHDT and CDR2 YYEEEE come from the germline V gene. DNA for the CDR3: TGTGCCAGCAGCTTGTTCGGGACTAGCGGGGAGACCCAGTACTTC. Translated: CASSLFGTSGETQYF.

The chain joins TRBV5-1 to TRBJ2-7, with 7 bases lining up with TRBD2. CDR3 length equals 15 residues. V lost 6 bases to trimming and J lost 0 bases; unmatched junction nucleotides: 9. CDR1 and CDR2 (germline): SGHRS, YFSETQ. This CDR3 is CASTERSGISYEQYF. CDR3 coding DNA: TGCGCCAGCACGGAGAGAAGCGGGATCTCCTACGAGCAGTACTTC. Variable domain in full (rest from reference TRBV5-1 and TRBJ2-7): KAGVTQTPRYLIKTRGQQVTLSCSPISGHRSVSWYQQTPGQGLQFLFEYFSETQRNKGNFPGRFSGRQFSNSRSEMNVSTLELGDSALYLCASTERSGISYEQYFGPGTRLTVT.

The chain employs TRBV30 and TRBJ1-3; 10 bases are shared with TRBD1. The V and J ends lost 0 bases and 0 bases, in that order; junction bases with no gene match: 5. Germline CDR1 reads GTSNPN; CDR2 reads SVGIG (reference sequence). The CDR3 loop spans 17 amino acids. CDR3 coding DNA: TGTGCCTGGAGTGTATGGGACAGGGGATTCTCTGGAAACACCATATATTTT. Translating it yields CAWSVWDRGFSGNTIYF.